These T cell receptor beta chains were read from a single sample in a study of blood T cell repertoires in COVID-19. Libraries were prepared by immunoSEQ multiplex PCR; TCRdb keeps only in-frame clonotypes and omits some of them. This table holds approximately 86,000 clones, 75% to 85% found once. The specimen was peripheral blood. These receptors all come from a woman in her 70s with acute or convalescent COVID-19. Both conserved end residues are part of each CDR3. D genes are given only for firm matches. Not every row has a clone size; where given, it reads once, few, many or a size class.

- - TRBJ2-5 TRBV6-1 CASSERRRGETQYF TGTGCCAGCAGTGAACGGCGGAGAGGGGAGACCCAGTACTTC
few - TRBJ2-7 TRBV14 CASSPNKGWSYEQYF TGTGCCAGCAGCCCAAACAAGGGGTGGTCCTACGAGCAGTACTTC
- - TRBJ2-4 TRBV7-3 CASSPAGQQNIQYF TGTGCCAGCAGTCCGGCGGGACAGCAAAACATTCAGTACTTC
- TRBD1 TRBJ1-2 TRBV5-4 CASSVQGANYGYTF TGTGCCAGCAGCGTACAGGGGGCTAACTATGGCTACACCTTC
- TRBD2 TRBJ2-2 TRBV9 CASSVAVGGGTGELFF TGTGCCAGCAGCGTAGCAGTTGGGGGGGGCACCGGGGAGCTGTTTTTT
once TRBD1 TRBJ1-5 TRBV28 CASSPYFRGVYSNQPQHF TGTGCCAGCAGCCCGTATTTCAGGGGGGTTTATAGCAATCAGCCCCAGCATTTT
once TRBD2 TRBJ2-7 TRBV5-1 CASSPTGLAAYEQYF TGCGCCAGCAGTCCGACCGGACTAGCGGCCTACGAGCAGTACTTC
- TRBD1 TRBJ1-1 TRBV28 CASSLRQGMNTEAFF TGTGCCAGCAGTTTAAGACAGGGGATGAACACTGAAGCTTTCTTT
- - TRBJ2-6 TRBV7-2 CASSLWPGANVLTF TGTGCCAGCAGCTTATGGCCTGGGGCCAACGTCCTGACTTTC
few TRBD1 TRBJ2-7 TRBV3-1/TRBV3-2 CASSQVGTGPYEQYF TGTGCCAGCAGCCAGGTTGGGACAGGGCCCTACGAGCAGTACTTC
- - TRBJ2-3 TRBV30 CAWVPNRADTQYF TGTGCCTGGGTTCCAAACAGGGCAGATACGCAGTATTTT
- - TRBJ1-2 TRBV2 CASSEQINYGYTF TGTGCCAGCAGTGAACAGATTAACTATGGCTACACCTTC
- TRBD1 TRBJ1-6 TRBV5-5 CASSQTGNSPLHF TGTGCCAGCAGCCAGACAGGGAATTCACCCCTCCACTTT
- - TRBJ2-7 TRBV12-3/TRBV12-4 CASSFGSEQYF TGTGCCAGCAGTTTCGGTTCTGAGCAGTACTTC
- - TRBJ2-2 TRBV6-9 CASSGGPGELFF TGTGCCAGCAGCGGAGGGCCCGGGGAGCTGTTTTTT
- TRBD1 TRBJ1-5 TRBV19 CASSTTGPHQPQHF TGTGCCAGTAGTACGACAGGGCCCCATCAGCCCCAGCATTTT
- TRBD2 TRBJ2-7 TRBV6-1 CASSETSGAPEQYF TGTGCCAGCAGTGAGACTAGCGGGGCGCCCGAGCAGTACTTC
- TRBD2 TRBJ2-1 TRBV30 CACFSGGFNEQFF TGTGCCTGTTTTAGCGGGGGTTTCAATGAGCAGTTCTTC
- TRBD2 TRBJ2-7 TRBV19 CASSPWGGDGYEQYF TGTGCCAGTAGCCCGTGGGGAGGGGATGGTTACGAGCAGTACTTC
once - TRBJ2-7 TRBV4-2 CASSALGRYEQYF TGTGCCAGCAGCGCGTTGGGCCGGTACGAGCAGTACTTC
- TRBD2 TRBJ2-3 TRBV15 CATLMEGGPTDTQYF TGTGCCACCCTCATGGAGGGAGGGCCGACAGATACGCAGTATTTT
- - TRBJ2-7 TRBV2 CASRRTGTADEQYF TGTGCCAGCCGGCGTACAGGGACCGCCGACGAGCAGTACTTC
- - TRBJ1-2 TRBV30 CAWSVSRAYGYTF TGTGCCTGGAGTGTATCCAGGGCCTATGGCTACACCTTC
few - TRBJ1-6 TRBV21-1 CASPHRSSNSPLHF TGTGCCAGCCCCCACCGGAGCTCTAATTCACCCCTCCACTTT
- - TRBJ2-1 TRBV21-1 CASNNMRLVYNEQFF TGTGCCAGCAACAACATGCGTTTGGTTTACAATGAGCAGTTCTTC
few TRBD2 TRBJ2-3 TRBV5-1 CASSPRVAGGQTQYF TGCGCCAGCAGCCCCCGGGTAGCGGGAGGGCAAACGCAGTATTTT
- - TRBJ2-6 TRBV30 CAWGKDRAWPGANVLTF TGTGCCTGGGGGAAGGACAGAGCCTGGCCTGGGGCCAACGTCCTGACTTTC
- - TRBJ1-5 TRBV19 CASSMLTGPYQPQHF TGTGCCAGTAGTATGTTAACAGGACCATATCAGCCCCAGCATTTT
- TRBD2 TRBJ2-1 TRBV7-3 CASSSNPGLASNEQFF TGTGCCAGCAGCTCCAATCCGGGACTAGCGAGCAATGAGCAGTTCTTC
- TRBD1 TRBJ2-1 TRBV4-2 CASSRGTGGTSGQSSYNEQFF TGTGCCAGCAGCCGGGGGACAGGGGGTACTAGCGGGCAGAGCTCCTACAATGAGCAGTTCTTC
- - TRBJ1-1 TRBV5-6 CASSFGFGENTEAFF TGTGCCAGCAGCTTTGGTTTTGGAGAAAACACTGAAGCTTTCTTT
- TRBD2 TRBJ2-7 TRBV7-2 CASSLDSGGTAYEQYF TGTGCCAGCAGCTTAGATAGCGGGGGGACGGCCTACGAGCAGTACTTC
- TRBD1 TRBJ1-2 TRBV7-2 CASSLFLPPGQRYYGYTF TGTGCCAGCAGCTTATTCCTGCCGCCGGGACAGCGATACTATGGCTACACCTTC
- - TRBJ2-1 TRBV7-2 CASSLVGLDSGEQFF TGTGCCAGCAGCTTAGTTGGGCTGGACAGCGGTGAGCAGTTCTTC
- - TRBJ1-2 TRBV30 CAWSVRGGFYGYTF TGTGCCTGGAGTGTTAGGGGGGGCTTCTATGGCTACACCTTC
few TRBD1 TRBJ1-2 TRBV5-1 CASSSGGHGYTF TGCGCCAGCAGCTCAGGGGGCCATGGCTACACCTTC
- TRBD1 TRBJ1-4 TRBV6-5 CASSYGSGGEKLFF TGTGCCAGCAGTTACGGGTCAGGGGGTGAAAAACTGTTTTTT
- - TRBJ1-4 TRBV5-1 CASSLARGNEKLFF TGCGCCAGCAGCTTGGCCAGGGGAAATGAAAAACTGTTTTTT
- TRBD2 TRBJ2-1 TRBV18 CASSPPKLAGVNEQFF TGTGCCAGCTCACCACCGAAGCTAGCGGGAGTCAATGAGCAGTTCTTC
- TRBD2 TRBJ2-1 TRBV9 CASSVETGLRAGAPYNEQFF TGTGCCAGCAGCGTAGAGACAGGCTTACGAGCGGGAGCACCGTACAATGAGCAGTTCTTC
- - TRBJ2-7 TRBV4-3 CASSQTQGYEQYF TGCGCCAGCAGCCAGACACAGGGCTACGAGCAGTACTTC
- TRBD2 TRBJ2-1 TRBV11-2 CASSLGSLAAYNEQFF TGTGCCAGCAGCTTAGGGAGTCTAGCGGCATACAATGAGCAGTTCTTC
- - TRBJ1-1 TRBV2 CASRAGMNTEAFF TGTGCCAGCAGAGCAGGGATGAACACTGAAGCTTTCTTT
- TRBD2 TRBJ2-1 TRBV29-1 CSVVRAGNNEQFF TGCAGCGTTGTTCGAGCGGGGAATAATGAGCAGTTCTTC
- - TRBJ1-6 TRBV28 CASSTRTAAQSSPLHF TGTGCCAGCAGCACTAGGACAGCGGCTCAGAGTTCACCCCTCCACTTT
- - TRBJ2-1 TRBV5-6 CASSFIRGDNEQFF TGTGCCAGCAGCTTTATAAGGGGTGACAATGAGCAGTTCTTC
- - TRBJ1-4 TRBV5-5 CASSLATGNRGEKLFF TGTGCCAGCAGCTTGGCAACAGGGAATAGGGGTGAAAAACTGTTTTTT
- - TRBJ2-2 TRBV2 CASMPGGVTGELFF TGTGCCAGTATGCCGGGGGGCGTAACCGGGGAGCTGTTTTTT
- TRBD1 TRBJ1-4 TRBV2 CASSLLALGTGIEKLFF TGTGCCAGCAGTCTCCTCGCGCTCGGGACAGGGATTGAAAAACTGTTTTTT
- - TRBJ1-1 TRBV7-3 CASSLTDNTEAFF TGTGCCAGCAGCTTGACAGATAACACTGAAGCTTTCTTT
- - TRBJ1-1 TRBV9 CASSVDQGNTEAFF TGTGCCAGCAGCGTAGATCAGGGAAACACTGAAGCTTTCTTT
- TRBD1 TRBJ1-3 TRBV6-1 CASSEAGTGGNTIYF TGTGCCAGCAGTGAAGCGGGGACAGGCGGAAACACCATATATTTT